The 30 T cell receptor beta chains given below trace back to one sample, sequenced in a study of cytomegalovirus exposure and HLA in healthy donors. The PCR contained 60 Vbeta and 13 Jbeta primers. Libraries were prepared by immunoSEQ multiplex PCR; TCRdb keeps only in-frame clonotypes and omits some of them. The data show about 140,000 clones, with around 73% seen just once and 13% to 15% held by the top ten. The sample consisted of PBMCs. These receptors all come from a human donor in good health.

V gene TRBV7-6 combines with J gene TRBJ2-7; TRBD2 is a possible D gene (5 bases). CDR1 is SGHVS, CDR2 FNYEAQ, per germline. The V gene lost 4 bases and the J gene lost 6 bases, with 10 bases spanning the gap. The CDR3 spans 12 residues. The CDR3 DNA reads as TGTGCCAGCAGCTCGGACTCCGGCGAGCAGTACTTC. This encodes CASSSDSGEQYF.

The chain uses TRBV11-3 and TRBJ1-1, with D perhaps matching TRBD1 (5 bases). Germline V gene sequence: CDR1 SGHNT, CDR2 YENEEA. The CDR3 is 14 residues long. Trimming shortened V by 1 base and J by 6 bases, and 12 bases separated the two germline ends. The CDR3 bases are TGTGCCAGCAGCTTAGGACAGCCTTCTCCTGAAGCTTTCTTT. Its translation: CASSLGQPSPEAFF.

The chain recombines TRBV11-3 with TRBJ1-1; TRBD1 might be the D (6 bases). This CDR3 has 15 residues. Germline V CDR1 and CDR2: SGHNT, YENEEA. Trimming left V 4 bases short and J 1 base short, with 13 bases between. The CDR3 region is CASSSATGPNTEAFF. In DNA form, the CDR3 reads TGTGCCAGCAGCTCCGCGACAGGACCGAACACTGAAGCTTTCTTT.

This chain connects TRBV28 to TRBJ1-2, with D unclear. Trimming took off 3 bases at V and 3 bases at J, with 11 bases between the two ends. Germline CDR1 is MDHEN and CDR2 is SYDVKM. The CDR3 extends over 14 amino acids. DNA for the CDR3: TGTGCCAGCAGTTTTGGAGCTTCGGACTATGGCTACACCTTC. This encodes CASSFGASDYGYTF.

The rearrangement links TRBV25-1 to TRBJ2-7, with 8 bases that match TRBD1. The CDR3 covers 16 residues. V gave up 3 bases and J gave up 5 bases; unmatched junction bases: 12. Germline CDR1 and CDR2: MGHDK and SYGVNS. CDR3 region: CASSDPTGTGRHEQYF. The DNA of the CDR3 is TGTGCCAGCAGTGATCCGACCGGGACAGGTCGCCACGAGCAGTACTTC.

Details on this clone: At one end the junction does not follow the germline gene, possibly because of a read error. The chain employs TRBV27 and TRBJ1-5, with 11 bases matching TRBD1. The CDR3 runs 19 residues. From germline, CDR1 is MNHEY and CDR2 SMNVEV (reference sequence). The CDR3, as DNA: TGTGCCAACAGTTACCAGGACAGGGGGCTTGGGTCGGGCAATCAGCCCCAGCATTTT. It is translated as CANSYQDRGLGSGNQPQHF.

The chain is built from TRBV7-9 and TRBJ2-3; D possibly corresponds to TRBD1 (5 bases). Germline loops: CDR1 SEHNR, CDR2 FQNEAQ (reference sequence). Between the trimmed V and J ends, which lost 8 bases and 4 bases, there was a span of 16 bases. This CDR3 is 14 amino acids long. As DNA, the CDR3 is TGTGCCAGCCGAGGACCGATAGGGGCAGATACGCAGTATTTT. As protein: CASRGPIGADTQYF.

The rearrangement joins TRBV16 to TRBJ2-3, with D perhaps matching TRBD2 (6 bases). CDR3 length: 16 residues. CDR1 is KGHSY and CDR2 is FQNENV in the germline V gene. V was clipped by 6 bases and J by 5 bases, with 21 bases between them. CDR3 nucleotides: TGTGCCAGCAGTCCAACGTCGGGGGTAGTAGGAGATACGCAGTATTTT. It is translated as CASSPTSGVVGDTQYF.

V and J are TRBV10-2 and TRBJ1-2; unclear D gene. The CDR3 sequence is 12 residues long. The germline V gene has CDR1 WSHSY and CDR2 SAAADI. Trimming removed 6 bases from V and 1 base from J, with 6 bases in between. In nucleotides, the CDR3 is TGCGCCAGCAGGGCCTTTAACTATGGCTACACCTTC. Encoded protein: CASRAFNYGYTF.

In the case of this clone: Other DNA sequences from this sample encode an identical CDR3 as well. This sequence joins TRBV2 and TRBJ2-5, with TRBD2 matching over 9 bases. This CDR3 region has 13 residues. Germline CDR1 and CDR2: SNHLY and FYNNEI. Trimming removed 6 bases from V and 2 bases from J; junction bases left unmatched: 1. The CDR3 nucleotides read TGTGCCAGCAGGACTAGCGGACAAGAGACCCAGTACTTC. Translated: CASRTSGQETQYF.

This chain joins TRBV2 and TRBJ2-7; D remains ambiguous. V dropped 6 bases and J dropped 6 bases, with 9 bases sitting between them. Germline CDR1 and CDR2: SNHLY and FYNNEI. This CDR3 is 11 amino acids long. The CDR3 DNA reads as TGTGCCAGCAGCATAGAGAGCGAGCAGTACTTC. It yields the protein CASSIESEQYF.

The chain recombines TRBV28 with TRBJ1-5; D is uncertain. The germline gives CDR1 MDHEN, CDR2 SYDVKM. V lost 5 bases to trimming and J lost 9 bases, with 11 bases between them. The CDR3 length is 12 residues. The chain's CDR3 is CASSVGISPQHF. CDR3 nucleotides: TGTGCCAGCAGTGTGGGCATTTCGCCCCAGCATTTT.

The chain couples TRBV5-4 to TRBJ2-3, with 7 bases aligning to TRBD2. CDR1 is SGHNT and CDR2 is YYREEE in the germline V gene (reference sequence). The CDR3 extends over 15 amino acids. J gave up 4 bases and V 6 bases, and 11 bases lay outside the gene matches. The CDR3 here is CASNTDGLVSDTQYF. The CDR3 nucleotides read TGTGCCAGCAACACTGACGGACTAGTATCAGATACGCAGTATTTT.

Here the CDR3 reads CASSGPSGPSYEQYF. The CDR3 nucleotides read TGCGCCAGCAGTGGGCCTAGCGGGCCCTCCTACGAGCAGTACTTC. The chain combines TRBV10-1 with TRBJ2-7; 8 bases are shared with TRBD2. The CDR3 sequence is 15 residues long. J gave up 0 bases and V 4 bases, and 5 bases lay outside the gene matches. The germline V gene encodes CDR1 WNHNN and CDR2 SYGVQD (reference sequence).

V is TRBV7-6 and J is TRBJ2-1, with TRBD2 matching 8 bases. The CDR3 consists of 14 residues. Germline V gene data show CDR1 as SGHVS and CDR2 as FNYEAQ. The trim removed 5 bases at V and 8 bases at J, leaving 8 bases unmatched. DNA for the CDR3: TGTGCCAGCAGCCTAAGCCTAGCGGGCGATGAGCAGTTCTTC. It encodes CASSLSLAGDEQFF.

This clone has more than one count but fewer than ten. The chain has TRBV7-6 and TRBJ2-2, with D tentatively TRBD1 (6 bases). V was trimmed by 4 bases and J by 1 base, leaving 13 bases between them. This CDR3 has 16 residues. The germline gives CDR1 SGHVS, CDR2 FNYEAQ. The CDR3 protein is CASSSTPRGNTGELFF. The CDR3 bases are TGTGCCAGCAGCTCGACTCCCAGGGGGAACACCGGGGAGCTGTTTTTT.

CDR3 nucleotides: TGTGCCAGCTCTTGGGGGGAGAGATTCTACGAGCAGTACTTC. Amino acids: CASSWGERFYEQYF. The V call is TRBV7-9, the J call TRBJ2-5, with D possibly being TRBD2 (6 bases). Gene TRBJ2-7 matches the end of the DNA better, so the J call may be wrong. Germline V gives CDR1 SEHNR, CDR2 FQNEAQ (reference sequence). The length of the CDR3 is 14 residues.

The chain joins TRBV19 to TRBJ2-3, with D possibly being TRBD1 (5 bases). The germline V and J ends were trimmed by 6 bases and 0 bases, with 13 bases remaining between them. Germline V lookup: CDR1 LNHDA, CDR2 SQIVND (reference sequence). The CDR3 is made up of 15 amino acids. CDR3 DNA sequence: TGTGCCAGTAGCTCGACAGCTGAGAGCACAGATACGCAGTATTTT. Amino acids: CASSSTAESTDTQYF. Full variable domain (remainder filled in from reference TRBV19 and TRBJ2-3): DGGITQSPKYLFRKEGQNVTLSCEQNLNHDAMYWYRQDPGQGLRLIYYSQIVNDFQKGDIAEGYSVSREKKESFPLTVTSAQKNPTAFYLCASSSTAESTDTQYFGPGTRLTVL.

The CDR3 loop reads CASSRDRGLGQPQHF. In DNA form, the CDR3 reads TGCGCCAGCAGCAGGGACAGGGGGCTTGGTCAGCCCCAGCATTTT. This chain uses TRBV4-1 with TRBJ1-5, with 12 positions matching TRBD1. There are 15 residues in the CDR3. Germline CDR1 MGHRA, CDR2 YSYEKL. The V segment lost 5 bases and the J segment 6 bases; nucleotides outside the gene matches: 5.

The chain carries TRBV7-8 and TRBJ1-1; possibly TRBD1 for D (6 bases). The CDR3 has 13 residues. CDR1 is SGHVS and CDR2 is FQNEAQ in the germline V gene. The ends were cut back, 2 bases at V and 6 bases at J, with 10 bases in the middle. CDR3 amino acids: CASSLSGESEAFF. As DNA, the CDR3 is TGTGCCAGCAGCTTATCAGGGGAATCTGAAGCTTTCTTT.

The chain uses TRBV2 and TRBJ2-7; D perhaps matches TRBD2 (6 bases). The CDR3 is 12 residues long. CDR1 is SNHLY, CDR2 FYNNEI, per germline. With 1 base removed from V and 10 bases from J, the gap between germline ends came to 11 bases. Here the CDR3 DNA reads TGTGCCAGCAGTGAAGATATGACTAGACAGTACTTC. Translating it yields CASSEDMTRQYF.

The CDR3 DNA is TGTGCCACCCCGACAGGCACTGAAGCTTTCTTT. This translates into CATPTGTEAFF. This chain links TRBV2 with TRBJ1-1, with D maybe TRBD1 (6 bases). V lost 10 bases, J lost 4 bases, and 10 bases lay in between. The CDR3 consists of 11 residues. The germline V gene encodes CDR1 SNHLY and CDR2 FYNNEI.

The rearrangement links TRBV30 to TRBJ1-4, with D maybe TRBD1 (6 bases). CDR1 is GTSNPN and CDR2 is SVGIG in the germline V gene (reference sequence). The V gene lost 2 bases and the J gene lost 3 bases, with 16 bases spanning the gap. The CDR3 contains 16 residues. Written as DNA, the CDR3 is TGTGCCTGGAGTCCCTCCAGGACAGCATCTAATGAAAAACTGTTTTTT. This codes for CAWSPSRTASNEKLFF.

The CDR3 region is CATSRRYLSGSKYEQYF. The CDR3 DNA reads as TGTGCCACCTCACGGAGATACCTTAGCGGGAGTAAATACGAGCAGTACTTC. The chain combines TRBV27 with TRBJ2-7; 9 nucleotides line up with TRBD2. The germline V gene has CDR1 MNHEY and CDR2 SMNVEV (reference sequence). CDR3 length equals 17 residues. Losses at the gene ends were 10 bases for V and 4 bases for J; bases not matched to a gene: 20.

This chain uses TRBV4-2 with TRBJ2-5; possibly TRBD1 for D (6 bases). The CDR3 totals 14 residues. Germline V gene data show CDR1 as LGHNA and CDR2 as YNFKEQ. Trimming shortened V by 0 bases and J by 3 bases, and 8 bases separated the two germline ends. CDR3 region: CASSQDAGEETQYF. In DNA form, the CDR3 reads TGTGCCAGCAGCCAAGACGCAGGGGAAGAGACCCAGTACTTC.

V gene TRBV6-1 combines with J gene TRBJ1-2; D possibly corresponds to TRBD1 (5 bases). Germline V gene lookup returns CDR1 MNHNS and CDR2 SASEGT. This CDR3 has 15 residues. Trimming pared 5 bases from V and 6 bases from J, leaving 19 bases between. The CDR3: CASSSPTRGGDGYTF. The CDR3 DNA sequence: TGTGCCAGCAGTTCCCCGACGCGTGGAGGGGATGGCTACACCTTC.

The chain employs TRBV30 and TRBJ1-2; 7 bases align to TRBD1. The germline CDR1 and CDR2 sequences are GTSNPN and SVGIG (reference sequence). The CDR3 covers 14 residues. Germline trimming cut 3 bases from V and 4 bases from J; bases unmatched to any gene: 8. CDR3: CAWSVTRTGYGYTF. As DNA, the CDR3 is TGTGCCTGGAGCGTAACGCGGACAGGCTATGGCTACACCTTC.

This sequence joins TRBV5-1 and TRBJ2-5; 9 nucleotides line up with TRBD1. The V segment lost 4 bases and the J segment 5 bases; nucleotides outside the gene matches: 9. Germline-derived CDR1 and CDR2 are SGHRS and YFSETQ. This CDR3 has 15 residues. Written as DNA, the CDR3 is TGCGCCAGCAGCGCCCCGGGACAGGGAGCGGAGACCCAGTACTTC. Its protein is CASSAPGQGAETQYF.

The gene calls are TRBV5-6 and TRBJ2-1; TRBD1 matches 11 bases. Germline values: CDR1 SGHDT, CDR2 YYEEEE. J gave up 3 bases and V 1 base, and 3 bases lay outside the gene matches. CDR3 length: 16 residues. CDR3 nucleotide sequence: TGTGCCAGCAGCTTGTCCGGGACAGGGGGCTACAATGAGCAGTTCTTC. This encodes CASSLSGTGGYNEQFF. Based on the CDR3 plus reference TRBV5-6 and TRBJ2-1, the full variable domain is DAGVTQSPTHLIKTRGQQVTLRCSPKSGHDTVSWYQQALGQGPQFIFQYYEEEERQRGNFPDRFSGHQFPNYSSELNVNALLLGDSALYLCASSLSGTGGYNEQFFGPGTRLTVL.

The table lists this clone with a few counts. The chain carries TRBV7-9 and TRBJ2-1; 9 nucleotides agree with TRBD1. The CDR3 has 13 amino acids. The J segment lost 8 bases and the V segment lost 8 bases, leaving 7 bases of the junction unmatched. Germline V CDR1 and CDR2: SEHNR, FQNEAQ (reference sequence). In DNA, the CDR3 is TGTGCCAGCGCTCGGGACAGGGTCGATGAGCAGTTCTTC. This sequence encodes CASARDRVDEQFF.